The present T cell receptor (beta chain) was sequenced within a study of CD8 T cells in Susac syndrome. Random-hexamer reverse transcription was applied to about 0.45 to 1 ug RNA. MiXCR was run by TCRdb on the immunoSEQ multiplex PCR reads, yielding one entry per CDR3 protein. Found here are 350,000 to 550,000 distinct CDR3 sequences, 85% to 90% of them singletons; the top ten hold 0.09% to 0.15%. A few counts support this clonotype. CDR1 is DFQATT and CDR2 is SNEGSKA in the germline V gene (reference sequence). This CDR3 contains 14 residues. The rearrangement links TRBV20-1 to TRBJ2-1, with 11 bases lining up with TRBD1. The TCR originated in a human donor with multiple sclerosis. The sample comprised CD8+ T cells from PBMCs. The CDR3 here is CSMREDRGQGWQFF. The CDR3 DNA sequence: TGCTCTATGAGAGAGGACAGGGGGCAAGGTTGGCAGTTCTTC.